This T cell receptor (beta chain) was captured by sequencing in a study of identical twins (dated by TCRdb to between 2015 and 2016). A note on the overall study: To test whether fetal clonotypes persist, this study deep-sequenced TCR alpha and beta repertoires from monozygotic twins, from unrelated adults of various ages, and from cord blood. To rule out contamination, the twin experiments were replicated at different times with different library preparation protocols.

The receptor library was made with 5' RACE. The instrument was an Illumina HiSeq 2000. Template switching introduced a universal primer binding site; the final cDNA contained a unique molecular identifier, enabling accurate counting of TCR cDNA molecules. First-strand cDNA for TCR alpha and beta chains was synthesized from specific primers in the conserved constant-segment region. Each cDNA library was double barcoded, with a SMART-Mk sample barcode plus Illumina barcodes, to control for contamination. TruSeq adapter sequences and Illumina sample barcodes were added in two successive PCR steps. The TCR alpha and beta cDNA libraries were sequenced on the Illumina HiSeq platform using custom primers. The study's processing was this. MiGEC was used to process raw reads and extract unique molecular identifiers, and MiXCR was used to find CDR3 positions. For each individual, recombination models were inferred using an EM algorithm with the repgenHMM and IGoR tools. The analysis of shared clonotypes was done with the tcR package in R, with sharing normalized by the product of cloneset sizes. To study raw recombination free of thymic and clonal selection effects, out-of-frame nonproductive sequences were analyzed. In TCRdb, the public reads were trimmed at Q25 with fastp and aligned with MiXCR, with productive beta chains retained. Each record represents a unique CDR3 protein, reported with the most common genes and DNA among its rows. The V and J calls reflect TCRdb's pipeline rather than the authors' work. The sample records about 890,000 distinct CDR3 sequences, 12% of which are singletons. The ten largest clones add up to around 1.6% of the sample.

CDR1 and CDR2, looked up from the germline V gene (reference sequence), are DFQATT and SNEGSKA. Including the terminal cysteine and phenylalanine, the CDR3 comprises 13 residues. The read is trimmed to its CDR3 DNA, 39 bases read in frame from base 1. Trimming costs V 2 bases and J 4 bases, and their ends lie 9 bases apart. As to this clonotype: There is no known antigen for this receptor. Within one base of it there is no much larger clone, and no base qualities were kept.

The paper as a whole reports these results and caveats: In beta out-of-frame sequences, excess twin sharing was weaker, because having fewer shared sequences lowered the signal-to-noise ratio. Compared with coincidental sharing between unrelated individuals, an excess of low generation-probability sequences was observed among out-of-frame TCR alpha sequences shared between twins. Recombination models systematically underestimated out-of-frame TCR alpha sharing in monozygotic twins but agreed with sharing between unrelated individuals. Abundant cord blood beta clonotypes carried fewer insertions; young adult naive repertoires showed a weaker similar trend, while memory repertoires showed none. Because the same donors could not be followed over many years, the conclusions depended on cross-sectional statistical analysis. Invariant T cells such as MAIT and iNKT could partly confound zero-insertion analyses, although diverse VJ usage argued against such confounding for most clonotypes.

All donors were healthy Caucasians. Three pairs of female monozygotic twins, all aged roughly 18 to 29 years, made up the twin cohort. The RNA used for TCR libraries was isolated from peripheral blood mononuclear cells. These data also formed part of another study, on yellow fever vaccine responses in identical twins. Drawing on the second study: The T cell response to vaccination in identical twins was reported by the authors to appear partly convergent and partly personalized. Focusing on identical twins, the study followed the T cell clones that responded to the vaccine, and did so with precision.

Sequencing was done on a sample of PBMCs. Recombination connected TRBV20-1 to TRBJ1-5; the D segment cannot be called with confidence. The TCR comes from a woman younger than 35 in good health. This receptor has the CDR3 CSARNTENQPQHF. The DNA sequence is as follows: TGCAGTGCTAGAAACACGGAAAATCAGCCCCAGCATTTT.